This TCR beta chain was sequenced in a study of blood T cell repertoires in COVID-19. Study as a whole: T cells, B-cell-depleted T cells, or PBMCs provided the cDNA or gDNA that served as material.

V trimming: 7 bases; J trimming: 0 bases; junction bases outside the gene matches: 2. Germline V gives CDR1 SNHLY, CDR2 FYNNEI. This CDR3 region has 14 residues. The method was immunoSEQ multiplex PCR; TCRdb's version includes in-frame clones alone and lacks a portion of them. The sample has approximately 200,000 clones, roughly 84% seen once. Specimen: peripheral blood. This chain uses TRBV2 with TRBJ1-3, with 8 bases fitting TRBD1. The TCR sequence derives from a man in his forties or fifties who had recovered from COVID-19. CDR3 nucleotide sequence: TGTGCCAGCACGGACAGGGCCTCTGGAAACACCATATATTTT. Amino acids: CASTDRASGNTIYF. Full variable domain (rest looked up from reference TRBV2 and TRBJ1-3): EPEVTQTPSHQVTQMGQEVILRCVPISNHLYFYWYRQILGQKVEFLVSFYNNEISEKSEIFDDQFSVERPDGSNFTLKIRSTKLEDSAMYFCASTDRASGNTIYFGEGSWLTVV.